These T cell receptor beta chains were read from a single sample in a study of T cells after yellow fever vaccination. A single record per CDR3 protein comes from TCRdb applying MiXCR to the 5' RACE reads. The table has under 250,000 distinct CDR3 sequences, 2.5% to 3.5% seen once; the top ten hold roughly 3%. Source: CD4+ T cells sorted from PBMCs, taken 10 days after the yellow fever booster vaccination. The source is a man between 18 and 35 years old who received the YFV17D yellow fever vaccine. The CDR3 runs from the conserved cysteine through the conserved F or W. Fields, in order: clone size, V gene, J gene, CDR3 length, D gene, CDR3 protein, CDR3 DNA. D genes are given only for firm matches. Clone size, where shown, is once, few, many, or a class for clones that have expanded.

>many|TRBV27|TRBJ1-3|16|TRBD1
CASSPKPAGGQGTIYF
TGTGCCAGCAGCCCAAAACCGGCAGGGGGGCAGGGCACCATATATTTT
>many|TRBV5-6|TRBJ1-5|12|-
CASSVWNQPQHF
TGTGCCAGCAGCGTTTGGAATCAGCCCCAGCATTTT
>few|TRBV12-3/TRBV12-4|TRBJ1-5|15|-
CASSFRRGSNQPQHF
TGTGCCAGCAGTTTTAGGAGGGGAAGTAATCAGCCCCAGCATTTT
>-|TRBV15|TRBJ2-5|15|-
CATSREAGNQETQYF
TGTGCCACCAGCAGAGAGGCAGGTAACCAAGAGACCCAGTACTTC
>few|TRBV20-1|TRBJ1-6|13|TRBD1
CSAVDRVSSPLHF
TGCAGTGCCGTCGACAGGGTCTCTTCACCCCTCCACTTT
>many|TRBV9|TRBJ2-3|16|TRBD1
CASSVGTGGSTDTQYF
TGTGCCAGCAGCGTAGGAACAGGGGGGAGCACAGATACGCAGTATTTT
>many|TRBV4-2|TRBJ1-6|15|-
CASSQVPADNSPLHF
TGTGCCAGCAGCCAAGTTCCAGCCGATAATTCACCCCTCCACTTT
>many|TRBV7-8|TRBJ2-5|14|TRBD1
CASSRDRRGETQYF
TGTGCCAGCAGCAGGGACAGGAGGGGAGAGACCCAGTACTTC
>-|TRBV5-4|TRBJ2-2|15|-
CASSLDREFTGELFF
TGTGCCAGCAGCTTGGACAGGGAATTCACCGGGGAGCTGTTTTTT
>many|TRBV10-3|TRBJ1-1|12|-
CAISDGNTEAFF
TGTGCCATCAGTGACGGAAACACTGAAGCTTTCTTT
>-|TRBV19|TRBJ1-1|15|-
CASSGTGGRDTEAFF
TGTGCCAGTAGTGGAACAGGCGGGCGGGACACTGAAGCTTTCTTT
>few|TRBV3-1|TRBJ2-3|13|-
CASSNRSPDTQYF
TGTGCCAGCAGCAATCGTAGCCCAGATACGCAGTATTTT
>-|TRBV19|TRBJ1-2|12|-
CASTPQGYGYTF
TGTGCCAGTACCCCACAGGGATATGGCTACACCTTC
>few|TRBV12-3/TRBV12-4|TRBJ1-1|14|-
CASSEQGLSTEAFF
TGTGCCAGCAGCGAACAGGGATTAAGCACTGAAGCTTTCTTT
>many|TRBV28|TRBJ1-1|11|-
CASSVSTEAFF
TGTGCCAGCAGTGTTAGCACTGAAGCTTTCTTT
>-|TRBV20-1|TRBJ1-5|14|-
CSAHQGGGNQPQHF
TGCAGTGCTCATCAGGGAGGGGGCAATCAGCCCCAGCATTTT
>many|TRBV20-1|TRBJ1-3|14|-
CSARLAQTGNTIYF
TGCAGTGCTAGACTTGCCCAGACAGGAAACACCATATATTTT
>few|TRBV5-1|TRBJ2-5|17|TRBD2
CASSSPRRGDVQETQYF
TGCGCCAGCAGCTCCCCCCGGCGGGGGGATGTACAAGAGACCCAGTACTTC
>many|TRBV7-2|TRBJ2-7|15|TRBD2
CASVLAGGSSYEQYF
TGTGCCAGCGTTCTAGCGGGGGGAAGCTCCTACGAGCAGTACTTC
>many|TRBV5-6|TRBJ1-5|14|-
CASSRRQEGGPQHF
TGTGCCAGTAGCAGGAGACAGGAGGGAGGGCCCCAGCATTTT
>many|TRBV10-3|TRBJ2-5|13|-
CAIAQDPQETQYF
TGTGCCATCGCTCAGGATCCCCAAGAGACCCAGTACTTC
>many|TRBV4-2|TRBJ2-7|14|-
CASRPPERDYEQYF
TGTGCCAGCAGGCCCCCTGAGAGAGATTACGAGCAGTACTTC
>-|TRBV20-1|TRBJ1-1|13|-
CSARDTTNTEAFF
TGCAGTGCGCGGGACACCACGAACACTGAAGCTTTCTTT
>few|TRBV7-7|TRBJ2-1|15|-
CASSLILARAYEQFF
TGTGCCAGCAGCTTAATCCTAGCGAGGGCCTATGAGCAGTTCTTC
>few|TRBV6-5|TRBJ1-2|16|-
CASSYSFGGPFYGYTF
TGTGCCAGCAGTTACTCGTTCGGGGGGCCGTTCTATGGCTACACCTTC
>-|TRBV20-1|TRBJ1-2|16|TRBD1
CSAPTRTGVINYGYTF
TGCAGTGCTCCAACTCGGACAGGGGTTATTAACTATGGCTACACCTTC
>-|TRBV5-1|TRBJ2-3|16|TRBD2
CASSRTSGSSTDTQYF
TGCGCCAGCAGTAGAACTAGCGGTTCTAGCACAGATACGCAGTATTTT
>few|TRBV6-5|TRBJ2-5|15|TRBD2
CASSQIAGLRETQYF
TGTGCCAGCAGTCAAATAGCGGGTTTGCGCGAGACCCAGTACTTC
>-|TRBV30|TRBJ2-5|11|-
CAWSVRETQYF
TGTGCCTGGAGTGTTCGGGAGACCCAGTACTTC
>few|TRBV5-1|TRBJ1-6|12|-
CASSFSDSPLHF
TGCGCCAGCAGCTTCAGTGATTCACCCCTCCACTTT
>many|TRBV12-3/TRBV12-4|TRBJ2-1|14|TRBD1
CASSYRGQGNEQFF
TGTGCCAGCAGTTACAGGGGGCAGGGGAATGAGCAGTTCTTC
>-|TRBV28|TRBJ2-1|16|TRBD2
CASSLYWLAGDNEQFF
TGTGCCAGCAGTTTATATTGGCTAGCGGGGGACAATGAGCAGTTCTTC
>few|TRBV18|TRBJ2-5|13|-
CASSPDRIETQYF
TGTGCCAGCTCACCCGACAGGATAGAGACCCAGTACTTC
>many|TRBV7-6|TRBJ2-1|20|TRBD2
CASSLAPGTSGGARANEQFF
TGTGCCAGCAGCTTAGCTCCTGGGACTAGCGGGGGGGCCCGGGCTAATGAGCAGTTCTTC
>few|TRBV11-2|TRBJ2-5|14|-
CASSRGGGQETQYF
TGTGCCAGCAGCAGGGGCGGAGGGCAGGAGACCCAGTACTTC
>many|TRBV25-1|TRBJ2-2|15|-
CASRKTGILTGELFF
TGTGCCAGCAGAAAAACAGGGATCCTCACCGGGGAGCTGTTTTTT
>few|TRBV20-1|TRBJ2-5|14|TRBD1
CSARELQGAETQYF
TGCAGTGCTAGAGAATTACAGGGGGCCGAGACCCAGTACTTC
>many|TRBV6-4|TRBJ2-1|19|TRBD2
CASSARPGLAGGNYNEQFF
TGTGCCAGCAGTGCCCGACCGGGACTAGCGGGGGGGAATTACAATGAGCAGTTCTTC
>many|TRBV10-1|TRBJ2-5|12|-
CASMPFRETQYF
TGCGCCAGCATGCCCTTCAGGGAGACCCAGTACTTC
>many|TRBV5-6|TRBJ2-2|12|-
CASSLITGELFF
TGTGCCAGCAGCTTGATCACCGGGGAGCTGTTTTTT
>many|TRBV7-2|TRBJ1-1|13|-
CASSLYGPTEAFF
TGTGCCAGCAGCTTATATGGGCCCACGGAAGCTTTCTTT
>-|TRBV12-3/TRBV12-4|TRBJ1-6|21|TRBD1
CASRTQAKGAPPGSYNSPLHF
TGTGCCAGCAGGACCCAGGCGAAGGGGGCCCCACCTGGCTCCTATAATTCACCCCTCCACTTT
>many|TRBV5-1|TRBJ2-2|12|-
CASRSKDGELFF
TGCGCCAGCAGAAGCAAGGATGGGGAGCTGTTTTTT
>-|TRBV15|TRBJ1-2|14|-
CATSRESRNYGYTF
TGTGCCACCAGCAGAGAGTCTAGGAACTATGGCTACACCTTC
>many|TRBV9|TRBJ1-4|17|-
CASSAGSGAGDYEKLFF
TGTGCCAGCAGCGCCGGGAGCGGGGCAGGGGACTACGAAAAACTGTTTTTT
>few|TRBV18|TRBJ2-7|15|TRBD1
CASSPQQGTDYEQYF
TGTGCCAGCTCACCACAACAGGGGACAGACTACGAGCAGTACTTC
>-|TRBV5-4|TRBJ2-1|14|-
CASSLDLGSSEQFF
TGTGCCAGCAGCTTGGATCTGGGGTCTAGCGAGCAGTTCTTC